The 14 T cell receptor beta chains below all came from one sample that was sequenced in a study of cytomegalovirus exposure and HLA in healthy donors. The PCR employed 60 Vbeta primers together with 13 Jbeta primers. TCRdb's table, derived via immunoSEQ multiplex PCR, lists solely in-frame clones and lacks some. The sample yields approximately 140,000 clones, about 80% seen once. Material for sequencing was PBMCs. The source of these receptors is a man aged 25-45 years in good health and CMV-seronegative.

J is TRBJ1-2 and V is TRBV11-2, with 8 bases that match TRBD1. The CDR3 is 16 amino acids. Germline CDR1 SGHAT, CDR2 FQNNGV. The J segment lost 8 bases and the V segment lost 1 base, leaving 12 bases of the junction unmatched. The CDR3 loop reads CASSLGSTGEFGGYTF. Written as DNA, the CDR3 is TGTGCCAGCAGCTTAGGGTCGACAGGGGAATTTGGCGGCTACACCTTC.

The V call is TRBV9, the J call TRBJ2-2; 11 bases match TRBD2. With V trimmed by 3 bases and J by 4 bases, 5 bases remained unmatched. Germline CDR1 and CDR2: SGDLS and YYNGEE. The CDR3 has 16 residues. The CDR3 loop is CASSAGTSGFTGELFF. The CDR3 bases are TGTGCCAGCAGCGCCGGGACTAGCGGATTCACCGGGGAGCTGTTTTTT.

CDR3 amino acids: CASSPGPPGELQETQYF. CDR3 sequence (DNA): TGTGCCAGCAGCCCCGGTCCCCCCGGGGAGCTCCAAGAGACCCAGTACTTC. The V gene is TRBV27, the J gene TRBJ2-5, with TRBD2 as a possible D gene (5 bases). The CDR3 is made up of 17 amino acids. The germline gives CDR1 MNHEY, CDR2 SMNVEV (reference sequence). The ends were cut back, 6 bases at V and 1 base at J, with 21 bases in the middle.

The chain links TRBV6-1 to TRBJ1-3; 10 bases fit TRBD1. Losses at the gene ends were 6 bases for V and 9 bases for J; bases not matched to a gene: 11. The CDR3 spans 15 residues. The germline V gene has CDR1 MNHNS and CDR2 SASEGT. Here the CDR3 DNA reads TGTGCCAGCAGGCCGGGACAGGGGTGGTGGGGCACCATATATTTT. Translated, it gives CASRPGQGWWGTIYF.

This sequence joins TRBV5-8 and TRBJ1-4; 9 nucleotides agree with TRBD1. Trimming at V came to 2 bases and at J to 8 bases, leaving 13 bases not matched to a gene. Germline CDR1 SGHTS, CDR2 YDEGEE. This CDR3 is 17 amino acids long. CDR3 DNA: TGTGCCAGCAGCTTTAGAACTACAGGGGGCGCGGGCGAAAAACTGTTTTTT. Translated, it gives CASSFRTTGGAGEKLFF.

This clone came up a few times. The rearrangement uses TRBV5-5 and TRBJ1-5, with a possible D match to TRBD1 (6 bases). CDR1 is SGHKS and CDR2 is YYEKEE in the germline V gene (reference sequence). The CDR3 extends over 15 amino acids. Trimming shortened V by 5 bases and J by 4 bases, and 16 bases separated the two germline ends. The CDR3 bases are TGTGCCAGCAGTCCGGACGGACAGAAGAATCAGCCCCAGCATTTT. Its protein is CASSPDGQKNQPQHF.

V gene TRBV16 combines with J gene TRBJ2-2; D not certain. CDR1 and CDR2 (germline): KGHSY, FQNENV. V lost 3 bases to trimming and J lost 2 bases, with 10 bases between them. The CDR3 runs 15 residues. The CDR3 DNA follows: TGTGCCAGCAGCCAGTCGGTCTCCAACACCGGGGAGCTGTTTTTT. This codes for CASSQSVSNTGELFF.

The chain employs TRBV19 and TRBJ2-1; 11 bases agree with TRBD2. The length of the CDR3 is 17 residues. Trimming took 5 bases from V and 10 from J; bases not matched to a gene: 16. CDR1 and CDR2 from the germline V gene are LNHDA and SQIVND (reference sequence). The CDR3: CASSPPPGTSGWEEQFF. CDR3 nucleotides: TGTGCCAGTAGTCCACCCCCCGGGACTAGCGGATGGGAGGAGCAGTTCTTC. Full variable domain (remainder filled in from reference TRBV19 and TRBJ2-1): DGGITQSPKYLFRKEGQNVTLSCEQNLNHDAMYWYRQDPGQGLRLIYYSQIVNDFQKGDIAEGYSVSREKKESFPLTVTSAQKNPTAFYLCASSPPPGTSGWEEQFFGPGTRLTVL.

The J gene is TRBJ2-7, the V gene TRBV10-3; D is unclear. This CDR3 is built from 14 residues. Germline assignment: CDR1 ENHRY and CDR2 SYGVKD. The V end was cut by 3 bases, the J end by 2 bases, with 11 bases between. CDR3 amino acids: CAISDPRMTYEQYF. The CDR3 DNA sequence: TGTGCCATCAGTGACCCTAGGATGACCTACGAGCAGTACTTC.

The chain uses TRBV28 and TRBJ2-4; perhaps TRBD1 as D (5 bases). V was shortened by 6 bases and J by 3 bases, with 12 bases between the two germline ends. Germline CDR1 MDHEN, CDR2 SYDVKM. The CDR3 has 14 amino acids. The CDR3 protein is CASSPTVGKNIQYF. The CDR3 DNA sequence: TGTGCCAGCAGCCCGACAGTAGGCAAAAACATTCAGTACTTC.

The chain combines TRBV5-1 with TRBJ2-6, with 9 bases matching TRBD1. CDR1 is SGHRS, CDR2 YFSETQ, per germline. The length of the CDR3 is 16 residues. V gave up 5 bases and J gave up 2 bases; unmatched junction bases: 5. The CDR3 coding sequence is TGCGCCAGCAGAGATACAGGGGGCGCTGGGGCCAACGTCCTGACTTTC. It translates to CASRDTGGAGANVLTF. Filled out from reference TRBV5-1 and TRBJ2-6, the complete variable domain reads KAGVTQTPRYLIKTRGQQVTLSCSPISGHRSVSWYQQTPGQGLQFLFEYFSETQRNKGNFPGRFSGRQFSNSRSEMNVSTLELGDSALYLCASRDTGGAGANVLTFGAGSRLTVL.

The chain recombines TRBV30 with TRBJ2-5; 7 bases line up with TRBD1. The CDR3 is 18 amino acids. Germline values: CDR1 GTSNPN, CDR2 SVGIG (reference sequence). J gave up 5 bases and V 2 bases, and 20 bases lay outside the gene matches. The CDR3 sequence: CAWSSLLQGQGEWETQYF. The CDR3 DNA follows: TGTGCCTGGAGTTCCCTCCTACAGGGGCAGGGAGAATGGGAGACCCAGTACTTC.

The rearrangement links TRBV29-1 to TRBJ2-5; 12 nucleotides agree with TRBD2. The CDR3 extends over 17 amino acids. Germline V gene lookup returns CDR1 SQVTM and CDR2 ANQGSEA. V lost 6 bases and J lost 5; bases outside the gene matches: 16. Written as DNA, the CDR3 is TGCAGCGTCGCCTCTCCGACTAGCGGGAGCCCGGGGGAGACCCAGTACTTC. Amino acid sequence: CSVASPTSGSPGETQYF.

The CDR3 reads CASSSRTELTDTQYF. CDR3 coding DNA: TGTGCCAGCAGTTCTCGGACAGAACTCACAGATACGCAGTATTTT. The rearrangement links TRBV28 to TRBJ2-3; possible D gene TRBD1, 6 bases. V was shortened by 4 bases and J by 2 bases, with 13 bases between the two germline ends. The germline V gene encodes CDR1 MDHEN and CDR2 SYDVKM. The length of the CDR3 is 15 residues.